The 16 T cell receptor beta chains below all came from one sample that was sequenced in a study of OX40 agonist ivuxolimab in advanced cancers. Clones were sequenced by immunoSEQ multiplex PCR, and TCRdb holds only the in-frame ones, with some missing. This table holds under 100,000 clones, over 70% found once. The material sequenced was CD4+ or CD8+ T cells sorted from blood, taken in a trial of the OX40 agonist ivuxolimab. These receptors all come from an adult with an advanced solid tumor such as melanoma, head and neck, liver or kidney cancer.

The chain couples TRBV10-3 to TRBJ2-5; 7 positions match TRBD1. Germline CDR1 and CDR2: ENHRY and SYGVKD. The CDR3 spans 14 residues. V gave up 6 bases and J gave up 0 bases; unmatched junction bases: 4. The CDR3 loop is CAIRGDRNQETQYF. DNA of the CDR3: TGTGCCATCAGGGGGGACAGAAACCAAGAGACCCAGTACTTC.

Only a few counts were recorded for this clone. CDR3 sequence: CASSPPGLAGLGELFF. The DNA of the CDR3 is TGTGCCAGCAGCCCGCCGGGACTAGCGGGATTAGGGGAGCTGTTTTTT. J is TRBJ2-2 and V is TRBV7-6; TRBD2 agrees at 13 bases. The germline CDR1 and CDR2 sequences are SGHVS and FNYEAQ. The CDR3 has 16 residues. V gave up 5 bases and J gave up 8 bases; unmatched junction bases: 8.

This clone was found once. This chain links TRBV29-1 with TRBJ2-7, with 9 bases lining up with TRBD1. This CDR3 contains 13 residues. With 1 base clipped from V and 5 bases from J, the junction kept 3 bases outside the gene matches. Germline CDR1 is SQVTM and CDR2 is ANQGSEA. CDR3 coding DNA: TGCAGCGTTGAAGGGGACAGGGACCACGAGCAGTACTTC. Its translation: CSVEGDRDHEQYF.

This clone was detected only once. The CDR3 region has the DNA TGCGCCAGCAGCCTGGATAGGGCTACCTACGAGCAGTACTTC. Protein: CASSLDRATYEQYF. The chain uses TRBV5-1 and TRBJ2-7; D uncertain. Germline V gene data show CDR1 as SGHRS and CDR2 as YFSETQ. The CDR3 contains 14 residues. V lost 4 bases, J lost 2 bases, and 13 bases lay in between.

The rearrangement links TRBV5-5 to TRBJ2-7, with TRBD1 matching 9 bases. The CDR3 spans 15 residues. V shed 4 bases and J 0 bases; nucleotides not matched to a gene: 5. CDR1 and CDR2 (germline): SGHKS, YYEKEE (reference sequence). CDR3 amino acids: CASSQDRGSSYEQYF. The CDR3 nucleotides read TGTGCCAGCAGCCAAGACAGGGGGAGCTCCTACGAGCAGTACTTC.

The J gene is TRBJ2-3, the V gene TRBV14, with 8 bases identical to TRBD2. The CDR3 loop spans 16 amino acids. V dropped 1 base and J dropped 0; count of bases not matched to a gene: 3. Germline V gives CDR1 SGHDN, CDR2 FVKESK. CDR3 sequence reads: CASSQALAASTDTQYF. The CDR3 DNA reads as TGTGCCAGCAGCCAAGCACTAGCGGCTAGCACAGATACGCAGTATTTT.

This clone has just a few counts. The CDR3 loop reads CASSQWGVQPQHF. CDR3 bases: TGTGCCAGCAGCCAATGGGGGGTCCAGCCCCAGCATTTT. This sequence joins TRBV5-6 and TRBJ1-5; a possible D gene is TRBD1 (5 bases). The V gene lost 4 bases and the J gene lost 7 bases, with 12 bases spanning the gap. The CDR3 length is 13 residues. Germline V gives CDR1 SGHDT, CDR2 YYEEEE.

The chain employs TRBV9 and TRBJ2-2, with D maybe TRBD2 (6 bases). The germline CDR1 and CDR2 sequences are SGDLS and YYNGEE. The CDR3 is 16 residues long. V was trimmed by 0 bases and J by 4 bases, leaving 13 bases between them. In DNA form, the CDR3 reads TGTGCCAGCAGCGTAGGTGGGGGAGGTAGCACCGGGGAGCTGTTTTTT. It codes for CASSVGGGGSTGELFF.

The V call is TRBV7-9, the J call TRBJ2-1, with a tentative D call TRBD1 (6 bases). Germline CDR1 reads SEHNR; CDR2 reads FQNEAQ (reference sequence). The CDR3 covers 17 residues. V dropped 0 bases and J dropped 6 bases, with 18 bases sitting between them. CDR3 coding DNA: TGTGCCAGCAGCTTAGCGGGGGCCACCTATACTACCAATGAGCAGTTCTTC. It specifies CASSLAGATYTTNEQFF.

This rearrangement joins TRBV4-1 to TRBJ2-1; no reliable D call. This CDR3 is 11 amino acids long. Germline CDR1 and CDR2: MGHRA and YSYEKL. Trimming removed 3 bases from V and 6 bases from J, with 3 bases in between. The CDR3 loop is CASSQGNEQFF. In DNA, the CDR3 is TGCGCCAGCAGCCAGGGCAATGAGCAGTTCTTC.

The table lists this clone with a few counts. The V and J genes are TRBV2 and TRBJ2-1; TRBD2 matches 8 bases. After removal of 6 bases from V and 3 bases from J, the junction contained 7 bases not matched to a gene. CDR1 is SNHLY, CDR2 FYNNEI, per germline. This CDR3 contains 15 residues. The CDR3 here is CASRRLATLYNEQFF. In nucleotides, the CDR3 is TGTGCCAGCAGGAGACTAGCGACACTCTACAATGAGCAGTTCTTC.

The CDR3 loop reads CASSQGTGRTYEQYF. For the CDR3, the DNA is TGCGCCAGCAGCCAAGGGACAGGTCGTACCTACGAGCAGTACTTC. This chain joins TRBV4-1 and TRBJ2-5; 7 nucleotides align to TRBD1. TRBJ2-7 explains the end of the DNA better; the J call may be wrong. The CDR3 sequence is 15 residues long. Germline V gene data show CDR1 as MGHRA and CDR2 as YSYEKL.

This chain uses TRBV18 with TRBJ1-1; D gene unclear. V lost 4 bases and J 3 bases, leaving 18 bases between the germline ends. The germline V gene has CDR1 KGHSH and CDR2 LQKENI. The CDR3 sequence is 16 residues long. CDR3 nucleotides: TGTGCCAGCTCACGATCACTCTCCGACATAGACACTGAAGCTTTCTTT. This sequence encodes CASSRSLSDIDTEAFF.

The V call is TRBV7-3, the J call TRBJ2-1; 10 nucleotides align to TRBD1. CDR1 and CDR2 (germline): SGHTA, FQGTGA. V lost 5 bases and J lost 2; bases outside the gene matches: 12. CDR3 length: 18 residues. The CDR3 loop reads CASSPAKGQGKAYNEQFF. The CDR3 DNA sequence: TGTGCCAGCAGCCCAGCTAAGGGACAGGGGAAGGCCTACAATGAGCAGTTCTTC. The variable domain in full, with the rest retrieved from reference TRBV7-3 and TRBJ2-1, is GAGVSQTPSNKVTEKGKYVELRCDPISGHTALYWYRQSLGQGPEFLIYFQGTGAADDSGLPNDRFFAVRPEGSVSTLKIQRTERGDSAVYLCASSPAKGQGKAYNEQFFGPGTRLTVL.

The CDR3 region has the DNA TGTGCCACGTCTGGGACTAGCGGGAACAATGAGCAGTTCTTC. Translation: CATSGTSGNNEQFF. V is TRBV10-3 and J is TRBJ2-1; TRBD2 matches 13 bases. In germline, CDR1 is ENHRY, CDR2 SYGVKD. The length of the CDR3 is 14 residues. The V segment lost 10 bases and the J segment 5 bases; nucleotides outside the gene matches: 5.

V and J are TRBV6-5 and TRBJ1-5, with D unclear. Trimming stripped 7 bases from V and 2 bases from J, with 9 bases between. This CDR3 has 13 amino acids. CDR1 MNHEY and CDR2 SVGAGI come from the germline V gene. The CDR3 is CASTSPGNQPQHF. Written as DNA, the CDR3 is TGTGCCAGCACCTCCCCGGGCAATCAGCCCCAGCATTTT.